This T cell receptor (beta chain) was found in a study of PD-1 blockade in mismatch repair-deficient tumors. This table comes from immunoSEQ multiplex PCR, and its TCRdb copy is limited to in-frame clones, with some not included. The top ten hold under 3.5% of the sample, which has just over 25,000 clones, approximately 84% seen once. The sequencing used PBMCs, collected before pembrolizumab treatment. The sequence was collected from an adult with mismatch repair-deficient cancer.

CDR3 loop: CASSESREGGETQYF. In DNA, the CDR3 is TGTGCCAGCAGTGAATCACGGGAGGGCGGGGAGACCCAGTACTTC. The rearrangement uses TRBV25-1 and TRBJ2-5; the match to TRBD2 covers 8 bases. V lost 1 base to trimming and J lost 5 bases; unmatched junction nucleotides: 6. The CDR3 contains 15 residues. CDR1 is MGHDK, CDR2 SYGVNS, per germline. Full variable domain (remainder filled in from reference TRBV25-1 and TRBJ2-5): EADIYQTPRYLVIGTGKKITLECSQTMGHDKMYWYQQDPGMELHLIHYSYGVNSTEKGDLSSESTVSRIRTEHFPLTLESARPSHTSQYLCASSESREGGETQYFGPGTRLLVL.